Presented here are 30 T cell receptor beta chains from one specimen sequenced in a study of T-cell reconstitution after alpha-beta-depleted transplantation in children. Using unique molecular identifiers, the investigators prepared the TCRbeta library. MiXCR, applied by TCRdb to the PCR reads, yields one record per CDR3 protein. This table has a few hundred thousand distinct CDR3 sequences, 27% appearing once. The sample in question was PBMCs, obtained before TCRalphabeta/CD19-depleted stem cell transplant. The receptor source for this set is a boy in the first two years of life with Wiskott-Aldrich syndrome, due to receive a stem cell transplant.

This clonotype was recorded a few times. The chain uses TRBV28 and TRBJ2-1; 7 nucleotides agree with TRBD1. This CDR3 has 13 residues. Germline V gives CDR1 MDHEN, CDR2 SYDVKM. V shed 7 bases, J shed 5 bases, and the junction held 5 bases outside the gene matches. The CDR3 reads CASITGTDNEQFF. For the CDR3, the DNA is TGTGCCAGCATTACCGGGACAGACAATGAGCAGTTCTTC. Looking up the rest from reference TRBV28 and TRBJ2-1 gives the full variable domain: DVKVTQSSRYLVKRTGEKVFLECVQDMDHENMFWYRQDPGLGLRLIYFSYDVKMKEKGDIPEGYSVSREKKERFSLILESASTNQTSMYLCASITGTDNEQFFGPGTRLTVL.

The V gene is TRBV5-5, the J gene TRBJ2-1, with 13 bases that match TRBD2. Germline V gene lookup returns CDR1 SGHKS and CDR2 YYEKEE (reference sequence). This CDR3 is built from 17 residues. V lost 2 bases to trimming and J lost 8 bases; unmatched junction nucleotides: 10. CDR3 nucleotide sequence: TGTGCCAGCAGCTTCCATGGGGGACTAGCGGGGTTAGATGAGCAGTTCTTC. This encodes CASSFHGGLAGLDEQFF.

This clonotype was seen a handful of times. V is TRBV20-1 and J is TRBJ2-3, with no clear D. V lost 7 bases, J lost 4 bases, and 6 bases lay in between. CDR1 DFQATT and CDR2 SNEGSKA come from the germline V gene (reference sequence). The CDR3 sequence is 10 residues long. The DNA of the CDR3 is TGCAGTGGAAACGCAGATACGCAGTATTTT. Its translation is CSGNADTQYF.

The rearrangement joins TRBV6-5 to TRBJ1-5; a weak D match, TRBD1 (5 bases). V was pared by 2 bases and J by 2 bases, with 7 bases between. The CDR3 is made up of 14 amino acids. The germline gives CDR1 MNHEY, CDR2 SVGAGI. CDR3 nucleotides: TGTGCCAGCAGTTACAGGGGTGGCAATCAGCCCCAGCATTTT. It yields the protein CASSYRGGNQPQHF.

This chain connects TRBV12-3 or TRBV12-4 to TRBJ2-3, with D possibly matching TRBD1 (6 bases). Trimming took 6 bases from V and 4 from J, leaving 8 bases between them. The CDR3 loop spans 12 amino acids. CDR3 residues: CASRRTADTQYF. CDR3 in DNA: TGTGCCAGCAGGCGGACAGCAGATACGCAGTATTTT.

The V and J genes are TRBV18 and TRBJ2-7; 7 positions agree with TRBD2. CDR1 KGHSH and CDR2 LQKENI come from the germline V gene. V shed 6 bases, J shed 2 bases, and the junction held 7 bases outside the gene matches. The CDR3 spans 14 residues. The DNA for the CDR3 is TGTGCCAGCTCCCCCCGGGGAGGGGCCTACGAGCAGTACTTC. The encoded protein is CASSPRGGAYEQYF.

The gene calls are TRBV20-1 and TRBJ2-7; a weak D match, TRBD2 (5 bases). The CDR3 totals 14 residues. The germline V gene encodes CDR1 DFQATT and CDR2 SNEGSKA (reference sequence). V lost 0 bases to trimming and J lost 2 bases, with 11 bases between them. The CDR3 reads CSARESGNTYEQYF. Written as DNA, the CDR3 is TGCAGTGCTAGAGAGTCGGGGAATACCTACGAGCAGTACTTC.

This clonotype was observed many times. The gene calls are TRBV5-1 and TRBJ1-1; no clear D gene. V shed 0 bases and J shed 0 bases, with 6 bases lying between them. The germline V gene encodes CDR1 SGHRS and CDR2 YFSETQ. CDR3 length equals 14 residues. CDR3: CASSLDGMNTEAFF. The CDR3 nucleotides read TGCGCCAGCAGCTTGGACGGAATGAACACTGAAGCTTTCTTT.

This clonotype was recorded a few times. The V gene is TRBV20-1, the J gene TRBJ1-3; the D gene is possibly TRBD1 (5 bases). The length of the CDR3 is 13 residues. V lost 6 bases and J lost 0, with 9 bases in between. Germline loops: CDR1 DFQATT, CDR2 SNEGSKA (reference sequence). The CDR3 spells CSAQRGSGNTIYF. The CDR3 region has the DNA TGCAGTGCCCAGAGGGGCTCTGGAAACACCATATATTTT.

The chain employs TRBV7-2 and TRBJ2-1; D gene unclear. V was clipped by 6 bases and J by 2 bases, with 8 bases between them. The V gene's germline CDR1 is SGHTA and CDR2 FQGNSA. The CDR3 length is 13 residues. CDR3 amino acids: CASRLTPYNEQFF. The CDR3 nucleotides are TGTGCCAGCAGACTTACCCCCTACAATGAGCAGTTCTTC.

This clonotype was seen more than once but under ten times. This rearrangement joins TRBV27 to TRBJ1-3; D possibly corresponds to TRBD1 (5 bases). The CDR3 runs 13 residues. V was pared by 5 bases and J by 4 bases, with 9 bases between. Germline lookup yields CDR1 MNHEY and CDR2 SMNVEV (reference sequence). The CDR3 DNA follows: TGTGCCAGCAGTACCGGGGGGGGAAACACCATATATTTT. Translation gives CASSTGGGNTIYF.

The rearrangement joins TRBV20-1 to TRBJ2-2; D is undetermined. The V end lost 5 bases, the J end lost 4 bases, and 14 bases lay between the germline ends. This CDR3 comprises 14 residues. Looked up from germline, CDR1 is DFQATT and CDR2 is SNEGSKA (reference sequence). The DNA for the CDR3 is TGCAGTGCTCTGTCGGAAGGAAGCACCGGGGAGCTGTTTTTT. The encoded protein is CSALSEGSTGELFF.

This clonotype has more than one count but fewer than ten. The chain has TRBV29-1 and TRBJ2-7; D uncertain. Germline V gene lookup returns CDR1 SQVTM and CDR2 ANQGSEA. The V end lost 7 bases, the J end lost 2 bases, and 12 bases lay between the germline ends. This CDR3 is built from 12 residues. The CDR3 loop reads CSAGWVPYEQYF. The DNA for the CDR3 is TGCAGCGCGGGTTGGGTCCCCTACGAGCAGTACTTC.

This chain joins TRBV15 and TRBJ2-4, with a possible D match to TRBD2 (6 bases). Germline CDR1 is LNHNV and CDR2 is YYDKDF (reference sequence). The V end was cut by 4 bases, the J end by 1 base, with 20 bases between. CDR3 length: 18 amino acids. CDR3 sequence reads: CATSTILVGGMAKNIQYF. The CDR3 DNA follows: TGTGCCACCAGCACAATACTAGTCGGCGGGATGGCCAAAAACATTCAGTACTTC. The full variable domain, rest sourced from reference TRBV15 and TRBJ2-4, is DAMVIQNPRYQVTQFGKPVTLSCSQTLNHNVMYWYQQKSSQAPKLLFHYYDKDFNNEADTPDNFQSRRPNTSFCFLDIRSPGLGDTAMYLCATSTILVGGMAKNIQYFGAGTRLSVL.

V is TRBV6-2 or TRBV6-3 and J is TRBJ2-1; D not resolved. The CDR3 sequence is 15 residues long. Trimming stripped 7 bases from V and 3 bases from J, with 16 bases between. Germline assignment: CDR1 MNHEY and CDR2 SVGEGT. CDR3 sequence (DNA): TGTGCCAGCACCAGGAACATCAACCTCTACAATGAGCAGTTCTTC. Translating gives CASTRNINLYNEQFF.

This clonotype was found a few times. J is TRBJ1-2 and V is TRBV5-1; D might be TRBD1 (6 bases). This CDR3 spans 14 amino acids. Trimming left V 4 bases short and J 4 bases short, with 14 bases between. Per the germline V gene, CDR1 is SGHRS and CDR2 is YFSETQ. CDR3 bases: TGCGCCAGCAGCGAGGGAACAGGGTTCTATGGCTACACCTTC. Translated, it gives CASSEGTGFYGYTF.

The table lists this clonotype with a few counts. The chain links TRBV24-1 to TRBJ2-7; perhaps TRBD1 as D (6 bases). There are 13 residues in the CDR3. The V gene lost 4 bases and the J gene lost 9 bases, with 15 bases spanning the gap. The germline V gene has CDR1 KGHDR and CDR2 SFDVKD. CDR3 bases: TGTGCCACCAGTGAGCCTCCGGGACACAGGCAGTACTTC. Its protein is CATSEPPGHRQYF.

CDR3 sequence (DNA): TGTGCCAGCAGCCAATCACGGCAGGGAGTTTACAATGAGCAGTTCTTC. It translates to CASSQSRQGVYNEQFF. The chain is built from TRBV3-1 and TRBJ2-1; possibly TRBD1 or TRBD2 for D (5 bases each). V was pared by 2 bases and J by 4 bases, with 15 bases between. Germline V gives CDR1 LGHDT, CDR2 YNNKEL (reference sequence). This CDR3 region has 16 residues.

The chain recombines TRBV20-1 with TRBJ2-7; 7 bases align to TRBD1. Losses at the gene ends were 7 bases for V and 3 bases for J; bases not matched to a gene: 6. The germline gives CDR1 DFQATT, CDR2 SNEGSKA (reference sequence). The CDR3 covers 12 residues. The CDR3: CSVAGGIYEQYF. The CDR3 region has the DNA TGCAGTGTCGCAGGGGGAATCTACGAGCAGTACTTC.

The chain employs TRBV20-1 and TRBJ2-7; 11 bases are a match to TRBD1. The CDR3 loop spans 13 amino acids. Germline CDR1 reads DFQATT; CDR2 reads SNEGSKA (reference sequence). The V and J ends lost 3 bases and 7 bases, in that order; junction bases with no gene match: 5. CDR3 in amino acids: CSARRTGGGEQYF. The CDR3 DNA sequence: TGCAGTGCTAGGAGGACAGGGGGCGGGGAGCAGTACTTC.

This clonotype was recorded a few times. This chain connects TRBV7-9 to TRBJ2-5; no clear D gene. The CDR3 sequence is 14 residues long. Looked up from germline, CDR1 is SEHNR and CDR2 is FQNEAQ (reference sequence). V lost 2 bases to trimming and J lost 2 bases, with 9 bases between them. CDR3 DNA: TGTGCCAGCAGCTTACCGAGCGTACAAGAGACCCAGTACTTC. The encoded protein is CASSLPSVQETQYF.

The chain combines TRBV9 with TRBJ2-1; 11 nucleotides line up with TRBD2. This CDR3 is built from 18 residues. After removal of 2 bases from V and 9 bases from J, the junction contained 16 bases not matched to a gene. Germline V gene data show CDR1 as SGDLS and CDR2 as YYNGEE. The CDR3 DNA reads TGTGCCAGCAGCGTCTCAGGGGGCCGGACTAGCGGGTTGGCTGAGCAGTTCTTC. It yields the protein CASSVSGGRTSGLAEQFF.

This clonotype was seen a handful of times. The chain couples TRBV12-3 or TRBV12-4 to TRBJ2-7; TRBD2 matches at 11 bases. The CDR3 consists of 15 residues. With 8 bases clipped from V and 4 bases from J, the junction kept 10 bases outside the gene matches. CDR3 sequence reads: CASAGTSGIAYEQYF. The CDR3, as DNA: TGTGCCAGCGCCGGGACTAGCGGAATAGCATACGAGCAGTACTTC.

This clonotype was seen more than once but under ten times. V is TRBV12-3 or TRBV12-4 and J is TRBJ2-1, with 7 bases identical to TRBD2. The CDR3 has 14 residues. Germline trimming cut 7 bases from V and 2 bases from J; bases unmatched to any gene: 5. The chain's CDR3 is CASTGLGAYNEQFF. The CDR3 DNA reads TGTGCCAGCACTGGACTAGGGGCCTACAATGAGCAGTTCTTC.

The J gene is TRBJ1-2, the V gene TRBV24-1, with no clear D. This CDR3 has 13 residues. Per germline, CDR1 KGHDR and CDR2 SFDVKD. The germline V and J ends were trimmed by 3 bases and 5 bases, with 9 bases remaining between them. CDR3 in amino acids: CATSDPSGYGYTF. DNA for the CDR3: TGTGCCACCAGTGATCCATCGGGGTATGGCTACACCTTC.

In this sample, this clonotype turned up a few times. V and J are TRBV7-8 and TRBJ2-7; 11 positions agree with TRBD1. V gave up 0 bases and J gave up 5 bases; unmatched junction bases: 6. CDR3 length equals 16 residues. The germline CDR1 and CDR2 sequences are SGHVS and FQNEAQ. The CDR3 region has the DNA TGTGCCAGCAGCTTAGCTGTCGGACAGGGGGCTAACGAGCAGTACTTC. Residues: CASSLAVGQGANEQYF.

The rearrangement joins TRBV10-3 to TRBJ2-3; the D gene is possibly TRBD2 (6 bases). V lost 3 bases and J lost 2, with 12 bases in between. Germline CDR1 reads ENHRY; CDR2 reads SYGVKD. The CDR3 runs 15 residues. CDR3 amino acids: CAISDARDNTDTQYF. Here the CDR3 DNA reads TGTGCCATCAGTGATGCGCGGGATAACACAGATACGCAGTATTTT.

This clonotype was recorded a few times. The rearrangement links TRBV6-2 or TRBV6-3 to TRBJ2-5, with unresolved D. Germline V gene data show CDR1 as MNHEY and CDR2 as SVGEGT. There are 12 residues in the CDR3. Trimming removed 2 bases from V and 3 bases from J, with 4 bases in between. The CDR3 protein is CASSYVEETQYF. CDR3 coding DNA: TGTGCCAGCAGTTACGTGGAAGAGACCCAGTACTTC.

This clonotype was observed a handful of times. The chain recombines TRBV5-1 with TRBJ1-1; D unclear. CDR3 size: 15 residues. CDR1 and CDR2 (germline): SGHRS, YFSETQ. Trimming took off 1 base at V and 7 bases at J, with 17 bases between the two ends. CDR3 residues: CASSLREDGPFEAFF. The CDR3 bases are TGCGCCAGCAGCTTGAGGGAGGACGGACCCTTTGAAGCTTTCTTT.

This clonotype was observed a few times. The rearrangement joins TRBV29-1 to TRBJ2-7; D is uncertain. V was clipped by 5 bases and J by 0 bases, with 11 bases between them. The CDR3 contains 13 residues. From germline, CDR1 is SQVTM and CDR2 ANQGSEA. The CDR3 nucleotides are TGCAGCGTTCTCACAGAGAGCTCCTACGAGCAGTACTTC. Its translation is CSVLTESSYEQYF.